These T cell receptor beta chains were read from a single sample in a study of blood T cell repertoires in COVID-19. This table comes from immunoSEQ multiplex PCR, and its TCRdb copy is limited to in-frame clones, with some not included. The data show roughly 300,000 clones, about 90% seen once. Sequences were obtained from PBMCs or T cells enriched from blood (not recorded which). The receptor source for this set is a woman aged 25 to 39 who had recovered from COVID-19. Each CDR3 is given with its conserved first and last residue. The D gene is left open where the match is weak. Size is omitted from some rows. Given values are once, few, many or a class for expanded clones.

d_call: -; v_call: TRBV28; j_call: TRBJ2-7; clone_size: -; cdr3_nt: TGTGCCAGCAGTTTATGGCGGGGGCGCCCCTACGAGCAGTACTTC; cdr3_aa: CASSLWRGRPYEQYF
d_call: TRBD1; v_call: TRBV15; j_call: TRBJ1-6; clone_size: -; cdr3_nt: TGTGCCACCAGCAGAGAGCAAACCGACAGGGGTTTCATTGGTTCACCCCTCCACTTT; cdr3_aa: CATSREQTDRGFIGSPLHF
d_call: TRBD2; v_call: TRBV7-2; j_call: TRBJ2-1; clone_size: -; cdr3_nt: TGTGCCAGCGGTCACAGCCGGGGGGGGCCCGCTAATTACAATGAGCAGTTCTTC; cdr3_aa: CASGHSRGGPANYNEQFF
d_call: TRBD1; v_call: TRBV15; j_call: TRBJ2-7; clone_size: once; cdr3_nt: TGTGCCACCAGCAGTGGCCCAGGGACAGGAGGAGAGCAGTACTTC; cdr3_aa: CATSSGPGTGGEQYF
d_call: -; v_call: TRBV20-1; j_call: TRBJ1-1; clone_size: -; cdr3_nt: TGCAGTGCTGGGCCCTATGAAGCTTTCTTT; cdr3_aa: CSAGPYEAFF
d_call: TRBD1; v_call: TRBV6-1; j_call: TRBJ1-3; clone_size: -; cdr3_nt: TGTGCCAGCAGTGAAATGCAGGGGGCTTCCTCTGGAAACACCATATATTTT; cdr3_aa: CASSEMQGASSGNTIYF
d_call: TRBD1; v_call: TRBV5-6; j_call: TRBJ2-1; clone_size: few; cdr3_nt: TGTGCCAGCAGCTTGGAGGGGGCCCGCTACAATGAGCAGTTCTTC; cdr3_aa: CASSLEGARYNEQFF
d_call: -; v_call: TRBV2; j_call: TRBJ1-2; clone_size: -; cdr3_nt: TGTGCCAGCAGTGAAGTATCCAGGGAGGATGGCTACACCTTC; cdr3_aa: CASSEVSREDGYTF
d_call: -; v_call: TRBV10-1; j_call: TRBJ2-5; clone_size: -; cdr3_nt: TGCGCCAGCAGTGAGTCTGCGGCAGCGGAGACCCAGTACTTC; cdr3_aa: CASSESAAAETQYF
d_call: TRBD1; v_call: TRBV2; j_call: TRBJ1-5; clone_size: -; cdr3_nt: TGTGCCAGTACAACCGGGACAGGGCTCGGCAATCAGCCCCAGCATTTT; cdr3_aa: CASTTGTGLGNQPQHF
d_call: TRBD1; v_call: TRBV3-1/TRBV3-2; j_call: TRBJ2-6; clone_size: -; cdr3_nt: TGTGCCAGCAGCGTCACAGGGGATGGGGCCAACGTCCTGACTTTC; cdr3_aa: CASSVTGDGANVLTF
d_call: TRBD2; v_call: TRBV10-1; j_call: TRBJ2-3; clone_size: -; cdr3_nt: TGCGCCAGCAAGAGCGGGGAGAAAGATACGCAGTATTTT; cdr3_aa: CASKSGEKDTQYF
d_call: TRBD1; v_call: TRBV6-5; j_call: TRBJ1-2; clone_size: -; cdr3_nt: TGTGCCAGCAGTTACTTGGAGAGGGGGCACGGCTACACCTTC; cdr3_aa: CASSYLERGHGYTF
d_call: -; v_call: TRBV28; j_call: TRBJ1-6; clone_size: -; cdr3_nt: TGTGCCAGCAGTTTAGTAAGCGGGGCCTGGACTCCACCCCTCCACTTT; cdr3_aa: CASSLVSGAWTPPLHF
d_call: -; v_call: TRBV7-6; j_call: TRBJ2-7; clone_size: few; cdr3_nt: TGTGCCAGCAGCTCTTCCGGGGGTCTAGACGAGCAGTACTTC; cdr3_aa: CASSSSGGLDEQYF
d_call: -; v_call: TRBV28; j_call: TRBJ1-4; clone_size: -; cdr3_nt: TGTGCCAGCAGTCCAGGACAAGCCGTTAATGAAAAACTGTTTTTT; cdr3_aa: CASSPGQAVNEKLFF
d_call: TRBD1; v_call: TRBV11-2; j_call: TRBJ1-2; clone_size: -; cdr3_nt: TGTGCCAGCAGCCCCCGGAGACAGGGCCACAACTATGGCTACACCTTC; cdr3_aa: CASSPRRQGHNYGYTF
d_call: TRBD1; v_call: TRBV28; j_call: TRBJ1-4; clone_size: -; cdr3_nt: TGTGCCAGCAGTTCGTCGGGACAGGGGTATGGTAATGAAAAACTGTTTTTT; cdr3_aa: CASSSSGQGYGNEKLFF
d_call: -; v_call: TRBV18; j_call: TRBJ1-6; clone_size: -; cdr3_nt: TGTGCCAGCTCACAGCGGACGGCGAGCTCCTATAATTCACCCCTCCACTTT; cdr3_aa: CASSQRTASSYNSPLHF
d_call: -; v_call: TRBV5-1; j_call: TRBJ1-1; clone_size: -; cdr3_nt: TGCGCCAGCAGCTTGGGGCTAGGGTGGGGGGACACTGAAGCTTTCTTT; cdr3_aa: CASSLGLGWGDTEAFF
d_call: -; v_call: TRBV9; j_call: TRBJ1-1; clone_size: -; cdr3_nt: TGTGCCAGCAGCGTAGATGAGGCCTCAAGGAACACTGAAGCTTTCTTT; cdr3_aa: CASSVDEASRNTEAFF
d_call: -; v_call: TRBV7-9; j_call: TRBJ1-1; clone_size: once; cdr3_nt: TGTGCCAGCACCTACGGCCGGGACACTGAAGCTTTCTTT; cdr3_aa: CASTYGRDTEAFF
d_call: -; v_call: TRBV2; j_call: TRBJ2-3; clone_size: -; cdr3_nt: TGTGCCAGCAGTGACAGGGAAACTTCTGATACGCAGTATTTT; cdr3_aa: CASSDRETSDTQYF
d_call: TRBD2; v_call: TRBV5-1; j_call: TRBJ2-3; clone_size: -; cdr3_nt: TGCGCCAGCAGCTTGGCCGGTGCGGGGGGGCGGCCAGACACGCAGTATTTT; cdr3_aa: CASSLAGAGGRPDTQYF
d_call: TRBD1; v_call: TRBV20-1; j_call: TRBJ2-1; clone_size: -; cdr3_nt: TGCAGTGCTAGTTTTTCTTGGACAGGAGCCTACAATGAGCAGTTCTTC; cdr3_aa: CSASFSWTGAYNEQFF
d_call: -; v_call: TRBV6-6; j_call: TRBJ1-6; clone_size: -; cdr3_nt: TGTGCCAGCAGTCGACGGGACTTGAGCTCCTATAATTCACCCCTCCACTTT; cdr3_aa: CASSRRDLSSYNSPLHF
d_call: -; v_call: TRBV28; j_call: TRBJ1-1; clone_size: -; cdr3_nt: TGTGCCAGCAGTTTACCGGGAATGAACACTGAAGCTTTCTTT; cdr3_aa: CASSLPGMNTEAFF
d_call: -; v_call: TRBV2; j_call: TRBJ2-5; clone_size: -; cdr3_nt: TGTGCCCGGGGAGTAGCGGATACGACCCTAGGGACCCAGTACTTC; cdr3_aa: CARGVADTTLGTQYF
d_call: -; v_call: TRBV6-5; j_call: TRBJ2-6; clone_size: -; cdr3_nt: TGTGCCAGCAGCGTCTCTGGGGCCAACGTCCTGACTTTC; cdr3_aa: CASSVSGANVLTF